This T cell receptor (beta chain) is drawn from a study of early T cells in non-severe SARS-CoV-2 infection. Whole-study context: Investigators sequenced bulk RNA drawn from unsorted whole blood, and chains remained unpaired.

Individual cDNA molecules each received unique molecular identifiers attached to them. A single record per CDR3 protein comes from TCRdb applying MiXCR to the 5' RACE reads. The sample has more than 50,000 distinct CDR3 sequences; approximately 12% are singletons. Germline assignment: CDR1 SGDLS and CDR2 YYNGEE. The V gene lost 0 bases and the J gene lost 5 bases, with 8 bases spanning the gap. The CDR3 extends over 14 amino acids. As to this clonotype: Its antigen remains unidentified.

Notes on the study in general: The VDJdb matching leaned toward anti-spike CD8 responses and overlooked private and CD4 specificities.

V is TRBV9 and J is TRBJ1-4; no firm D call. Sequencing input: whole blood. The TCR was taken from an adult who was a healthcare worker with PCR-confirmed SARS-CoV-2 infection or an uninfected control (not recorded which). CDR3 residues: CASSVAGGNEKLFF. For the CDR3, the DNA is TGTGCCAGCAGCGTAGCAGGCGGGAATGAAAAACTGTTTTTT. The variable domain in full, with the rest retrieved from reference TRBV9 and TRBJ1-4, is DSGVTQTPKHLITATGQRVTLRCSPRSGDLSVYWYQQSLDQGLQFLIQYYNGEERAKGNILERFSAQQFPDLHSELNLSSLELGDSALYFCASSVAGGNEKLFFGSGTQLSVL.